The entry that follows covers one TCR beta chain sequence. This entry is derived from a study of preoperative IRX-2 immunotherapy in early breast cancer. Treatment noted: preoperative locoregional IRX-2 cytokine immunotherapy. Samples came from a phase Ib trial of preoperative locoregional IRX-2 cytokine immunotherapy. Sequenced by immunoSEQ multiplex PCR; TCRdb stores in-frame clones only, minus some. This table has 35,000 to 40,000 clones, 82% appearing once. Material: lymph node tissue, obtained after IRX-2 immunotherapy. The source is a human donor with breast cancer.

The CDR3 coding sequence is TGCGCCAGCAGCCAGACGGACAGGGAAAATCAGCCCCAGCATTTT. It codes for CASSQTDRENQPQHF. The chain carries TRBV23-1 and TRBJ1-5; 8 bases map to TRBD1. TRBV23-1 falls under the ORF class, with uncertain function. V was clipped by 6 bases and J by 4 bases; unmatched bases: 8. The CDR3 length is 15 residues.